The T cell receptor beta chain described here comes from a study of early T cells in non-severe SARS-CoV-2 infection. The wider study: Chains from this unsorted whole-blood bulk RNA could not be paired.

Researchers tagged individual cDNA molecules with unique molecular identifiers. TCRdb reprocessed the 5' RACE reads with MiXCR, giving one entry per CDR3 protein. The sample contains roughly 77,000 distinct CDR3 sequences, roughly 12% of which appear only once. This clonotype was counted between two and nine times. Germline values: CDR1 KGHSH, CDR2 LQKENI. V shed 6 bases and J shed 4 bases, with 18 bases lying between them. The CDR3 is 15 residues long. Sequencing was carried out using whole blood. This sequence originates from an adult who was a healthcare worker with PCR-confirmed SARS-CoV-2 infection or an uninfected control (not recorded which). The chain uses TRBV18 and TRBJ1-2; possibly TRBD1 for D (5 bases). The CDR3 nucleotides are TGTGCCAGCTCTCCCTCGTCGGGGGACCCCTATGGCTACACCTTC. Encoded protein: CASSPSSGDPYGYTF.